This T cell receptor beta chain was recovered during a study of blood T cell repertoires in COVID-19. Study at large: Sites in the United States, Italy and Spain provided acute and convalescent COVID-19 samples. Sources were T cells, B-cell-depleted T cells, or PBMCs; the material itself was cDNA or gDNA.

There are 15 residues in the CDR3. The germline gives CDR1 SGDLS, CDR2 YYNGEE. The ends were cut back, 4 bases at V and 3 bases at J, with 17 bases in the middle. Original data processing: Reference gene primer amplification gave estimated nucleated cell counts. Assay: immunoSEQ multiplex PCR; the TCRdb copy retains only in-frame clones and omits some. V, J and clone size are taken as reported in that table, and D and trimming were inferred from the DNA itself. The sample shows 150,000 to 200,000 clones, roughly 80% of them seen only once. The chain employs TRBV9 and TRBJ2-7; TRBD1 is a possible D gene (5 bases). This TCR was recovered from a woman aged 30 to 39 with acute or convalescent COVID-19. The sequenced material came from peripheral blood. CDR3: CASSPGPESHYEQYF. CDR3 coding DNA: TGTGCCAGCAGCCCAGGGCCTGAGAGCCACTACGAGCAGTACTTC.